These 21 T cell receptor beta chains came from one sample sequenced in a study. MiXCR was run by TCRdb on the 5' RACE reads, yielding one entry per CDR3 protein. The profile covers approximately 29,000 distinct CDR3 sequences, with approximately 24% appearing a single time and about 3.9% taken by the ten largest. Source material: naive CD4+ T cells sorted from a lymph node. Subset: naive CD4+ T cells, CD4+CD45RA+CD25-. These receptors came from a female donor with breast cancer.

V and J are TRBV6-2 or TRBV6-3 and TRBJ2-7; 9 nucleotides agree with TRBD1. Germline assignment: CDR1 MNHEY and CDR2 SVGEGT. The CDR3 totals 14 residues. Germline trimming cut 2 bases from V and 3 bases from J; bases unmatched to any gene: 2. The CDR3 loop reads CASSYLGQGYEQYF. For the CDR3, the DNA is TGTGCCAGCAGTTACCTGGGACAGGGCTACGAGCAGTACTTC.

This clonotype is labeled as medium-sized. This chain links TRBV20-1 with TRBJ2-5; D not certain. Per the germline V gene, CDR1 is DFQATT and CDR2 is SNEGSKA (reference sequence). V shed 4 bases and J shed 5 bases, with 8 bases lying between them. CDR3 length: 11 amino acids. The DNA of the CDR3 is TGCAGTGCTATCGCGTTGGAGACCCAGTACTTC. Its protein is CSAIALETQYF.

The chain employs TRBV28 and TRBJ1-5; D call uncertain. Per the germline V gene, CDR1 is MDHEN and CDR2 is SYDVKM. This CDR3 is 15 amino acids long. Trimming pared 5 bases from V and 4 bases from J, leaving 15 bases between. CDR3 residues: CASSGPDGLNQPQHF. CDR3 in DNA: TGTGCCAGCAGTGGCCCCGACGGGTTAAATCAGCCCCAGCATTTT.

This clonotype showed up just a few times. CDR3 DNA sequence: TGTGCCAGCAGTGAAGAGGGGACAGGGCCCAATGAGCAGTTCTTC. It encodes CASSEEGTGPNEQFF. V is TRBV6-1 and J is TRBJ2-1, with 9 bases aligning to TRBD1. The J segment lost 6 bases and the V segment lost 1 base, leaving 4 bases of the junction unmatched. Germline CDR1 and CDR2: MNHNS and SASEGT. CDR3 length: 15 amino acids.

There are a few counts of this clonotype. The chain employs TRBV5-1 and TRBJ2-7; 7 nucleotides match TRBD2. The CDR3 spans 13 residues. Trimming cost V 3 bases and J 3 bases; bases outside gene matches: 3. CDR1 is SGHRS and CDR2 is YFSETQ in the germline V gene. This CDR3 is CASSYGGNYEQYF. The CDR3 bases are TGCGCCAGCAGCTACGGGGGGAACTACGAGCAGTACTTC.

The chain couples TRBV27 to TRBJ1-2; tentatively, D is TRBD1 (5 bases). V dropped 5 bases and J dropped 8 bases, with 15 bases sitting between them. The CDR3 is made up of 13 amino acids. CDR1 is MNHEY and CDR2 is SMNVEV in the germline V gene (reference sequence). This CDR3 is CASSPQGLAGYTF. As DNA, the CDR3 is TGTGCCAGCAGTCCCCAGGGTCTGGCCGGCTACACCTTC.

The chain joins TRBV5-1 to TRBJ2-3; TRBD1 might be the D (7 bases). V lost 8 bases, J lost 0 bases, and 16 bases lay in between. The CDR3 consists of 15 residues. Germline lookup yields CDR1 SGHRS and CDR2 YFSETQ. CDR3 sequence (DNA): TGCGCCAGTGGTGGCGGGACAGCCAGCACAGATACGCAGTATTTT. Its protein is CASGGGTASTDTQYF.

As regards this clonotype: Possible read error: a much larger clone is one base away. The chain links TRBV9 to TRBJ2-2, with unresolved D. Germline V gene lookup returns CDR1 SGDLS and CDR2 YYNGEE. V was shortened by 0 bases and J by 1 base, with 4 bases between the two germline ends. The CDR3 has 14 residues. CDR3 DNA: TGTGCCAGCAGCGTAGCGCTGAACACCGGGGAGCTGTTTTTT. Its protein product is CASSVALNTGELFF.

This clonotype has only a few counts. The chain links TRBV9 to TRBJ1-6; D gene uncertain. With 4 bases removed from V and 4 bases from J, the gap between germline ends came to 12 bases. The CDR3 is 15 amino acids. Germline V gene lookup returns CDR1 SGDLS and CDR2 YYNGEE. The CDR3 region has the DNA TGTGCCAGCAGCCAAATTGGAGGATATAATTCACCCCTCCACTTT. Translation: CASSQIGGYNSPLHF.

This clonotype was observed a handful of times. V and J are TRBV12-3 or TRBV12-4 and TRBJ1-1; D is perhaps TRBD1 (5 bases). Trimming stripped 4 bases from V and 4 bases from J, with 13 bases between. The CDR3 sequence is 14 residues long. Here the CDR3 reads CASSSYRDRTEAFF. The CDR3 coding sequence is TGTGCCAGCAGTTCCTACCGGGACCGCACTGAAGCTTTCTTT.

The sample holds a few counts of this clonotype. J is TRBJ1-1 and V is TRBV18; D is uncertain. CDR1 is KGHSH and CDR2 is LQKENI in the germline V gene. The CDR3 has 13 amino acids. The ends were cut back, 3 bases at V and 3 bases at J, with 8 bases in the middle. The CDR3 is CASSPTEDTEAFF. CDR3 coding DNA: TGTGCCAGCTCACCGACGGAGGACACTGAAGCTTTCTTT.

This clonotype was counted a few times. This chain uses TRBV7-8 with TRBJ1-6, with D possibly being TRBD1 (6 bases). Trimming took 0 bases from V and 1 from J, leaving 19 bases between them. Germline V CDR1 and CDR2: SGHVS, FQNEAQ. This CDR3 spans 20 amino acids. The CDR3 spells CASSLALFGRGQSYNSPLHF. The CDR3 DNA follows: TGTGCCAGCAGCTTAGCGCTTTTCGGCCGGGGGCAATCCTATAATTCACCCCTCCACTTT.

Ten or more counts support this clonotype. The chain uses TRBV4-2 and TRBJ2-7; D gene unclear. The germline CDR1 and CDR2 sequences are LGHNA and YNFKEQ. The CDR3 spans 13 residues. V lost 3 bases to trimming and J lost 3 bases, with 9 bases between them. The CDR3 sequence: CASSHNRFYEQYF. CDR3 nucleotide sequence: TGTGCCAGCAGCCACAACCGTTTCTACGAGCAGTACTTC.

This rearrangement joins TRBV29-1 to TRBJ2-7; the D call may be TRBD1 or TRBD2 (6 bases each). The germline V and J ends were trimmed by 5 bases and 6 bases, with 17 bases remaining between them. The CDR3 spans 13 residues. CDR1 is SQVTM, CDR2 ANQGSEA, per germline. The CDR3 region is CSVYGTLGGEQYF. In DNA form, the CDR3 reads TGCAGCGTTTACGGGACACTCGGGGGCGAGCAGTACTTC.

At least ten counts were recorded for this clonotype. The chain has TRBV4-2 and TRBJ1-2; 8 nucleotides line up with TRBD1. The germline V gene encodes CDR1 LGHNA and CDR2 YNFKEQ. The CDR3 has 16 amino acids. V lost 0 bases and J lost 4; bases outside the gene matches: 7. The CDR3 here is CASSQDLRGLVYGYTF. CDR3 sequence (DNA): TGTGCCAGCAGCCAAGATCTCAGGGGGCTGGTCTATGGCTACACCTTC.

This clonotype is categorized as medium-sized. The gene calls are TRBV5-1 and TRBJ2-2, with TRBD1 identical over 7 bases. Germline lookup yields CDR1 SGHRS and CDR2 YFSETQ. This CDR3 is built from 15 residues. J gave up 4 bases and V 5 bases, and 8 bases lay outside the gene matches. The CDR3 nucleotides read TGCGCCAGCAGGACTGACAGGGATGCCACCGGGGAGCTGTTTTTT. The encoded protein is CASRTDRDATGELFF.

This clonotype came up many times. The chain employs TRBV6-2 or TRBV6-3 and TRBJ2-7; D is ambiguous. V lost 6 bases to trimming and J lost 4 bases, with 10 bases between them. Germline V gene lookup returns CDR1 MNHEY and CDR2 SVGEGT. There are 12 residues in the CDR3. DNA of the CDR3: TGTGCCAGCAGGACTCCGCCTTACGAGCAGTACTTC. This gives the protein CASRTPPYEQYF.

This clonotype was found a few times. V usage is TRBV10-3 and J usage is TRBJ2-2; no firm D call. The CDR3 runs 19 residues. Trimming took off 0 bases at V and 0 bases at J, with 17 bases between the two ends. Per the germline V gene, CDR1 is ENHRY and CDR2 is SYGVKD. CDR3 in DNA: TGTGCCATCAGTGAGTCACCCTTGGGCAGCGCCGCGAACACCGGGGAGCTGTTTTTT. Protein product: CAISESPLGSAANTGELFF.

The V and J genes are TRBV27 and TRBJ2-7; weak D call: TRBD1 (5 bases). The V gene lost 3 bases and the J gene lost 7 bases, with 10 bases spanning the gap. The V gene's germline CDR1 is MNHEY and CDR2 SMNVEV (reference sequence). This CDR3 has 12 amino acids. The CDR3 DNA reads as TGTGCCAGCAGTTTTAGGGGTAGGGAGCAGTACTTC. This translates into CASSFRGREQYF.

The chain couples TRBV20-1 to TRBJ2-1; D may be TRBD2 (7 bases). The germline V and J ends were trimmed by 3 bases and 4 bases, with 10 bases remaining between them. This CDR3 comprises 13 residues. Germline CDR1 reads DFQATT; CDR2 reads SNEGSKA (reference sequence). In nucleotides, the CDR3 is TGCAGTGCTAGGGCGGGGGCGTACAATGAGCAGTTCTTC. This encodes CSARAGAYNEQFF.

The chain recombines TRBV5-4 with TRBJ1-3, with 7 bases aligning to TRBD1. V lost 4 bases and J lost 4; bases outside the gene matches: 11. Germline-derived CDR1 and CDR2 are SGHNT and YYREEE (reference sequence). This CDR3 is built from 16 residues. This chain's CDR3 is CASSAPTGSQGNTIYF. CDR3 in DNA: TGTGCCAGCAGCGCGCCGACAGGGAGCCAAGGAAACACCATATATTTT.